One sample yielded the 14 T cell receptor beta chains listed below, sequenced in a study of breast tumors, draining lymph nodes, adjacent tissues. Breast cancer patients provided tissue from their axillary draining lymph nodes. In TCRdb, the multiplex PCR reads were re-called with MiXCR into one record per CDR3 protein. The sample lists roughly 120,000 distinct CDR3 sequences, 15% to 20% occurring once. The sample was axillary lymph node tissue. These TCRs come from a female donor with breast cancer. Some clones in this sample may be carry-over from other donors' samples.

This clonotype occurred many times. This sequence joins TRBV9 and TRBJ2-2; possible D gene TRBD2, 6 bases. CDR1 is SGDLS, CDR2 YYNGEE, per germline. Trimming removed 4 bases from V and 6 bases from J, with 22 bases in between. The CDR3 totals 17 residues. The CDR3 nucleotides are TGTGCCAGCAGCACCCAGGGACTCCCCGTCGTTTCCGGGGAGCTGTTTTTT. Residues: CASSTQGLPVVSGELFF.

At least ten counts were recorded for this clonotype. The chain combines TRBV4-1 with TRBJ1-4; D remains ambiguous. This CDR3 has 13 amino acids. The ends were cut back, 1 base at V and 3 bases at J, with 3 bases in the middle. The V gene's germline CDR1 is MGHRA and CDR2 YSYEKL. The CDR3 here is CASSQVPNEKLFF. As DNA, the CDR3 is TGCGCCAGCAGCCAAGTCCCTAATGAAAAACTGTTTTTT.

This clonotype was recorded many times. V usage is TRBV25-1 and J usage is TRBJ2-3; weak D call: TRBD1 (6 bases). The germline gives CDR1 MGHDK, CDR2 SYGVNS. Trimming shortened V by 6 bases and J by 4 bases, and 8 bases separated the two germline ends. This CDR3 is built from 12 residues. CDR3 sequence: CASRDRSDTQYF. For the CDR3, the DNA is TGTGCCAGCAGAGACAGGTCAGATACGCAGTATTTT. The whole variable domain, remainder taken from reference TRBV25-1 and TRBJ2-3, is EADIYQTPRYLVIGTGKKITLECSQTMGHDKMYWYQQDPGMELHLIHYSYGVNSTEKGDLSSESTVSRIRTEHFPLTLESARPSHTSQYLCASRDRSDTQYFGPGTRLTVL.

This clonotype was recorded at least ten times. The chain combines TRBV5-1 with TRBJ2-7; maybe TRBD1 (6 bases). There are 13 residues in the CDR3. Looked up from germline, CDR1 is SGHRS and CDR2 is YFSETQ. Between the trimmed V and J ends, which lost 3 bases and 5 bases, there was a span of 12 bases. This CDR3 reads CASSSWTADEQYF. The CDR3 DNA follows: TGCGCCAGCAGCTCTTGGACAGCAGACGAGCAGTACTTC.

For this clonotype: A much bigger clone sits one base away, suggesting this may be a read error. The V gene is TRBV28, the J gene TRBJ2-7, with a tentative D call TRBD2 (5 bases). Trimming took 7 bases from V and 7 from J, leaving 20 bases between them. Looked up from germline, CDR1 is MDHEN and CDR2 is SYDVKM. The CDR3 is 14 residues long. The CDR3, as DNA: TGTGCCAGCACCCGACGGACTGAGTCTTCGGAGCAGTACTTC. Residues: CASTRRTESSEQYF.

This clonotype was seen repeatedly, ten times or more. This chain links TRBV29-1 with TRBJ1-2; D may be TRBD1 (5 bases). V dropped 4 bases and J dropped 8 bases, with 11 bases sitting between them. The CDR3 covers 11 residues. From germline, CDR1 is SQVTM and CDR2 ANQGSEA. The CDR3 spells CSVGRAKGYTF. The CDR3 region has the DNA TGCAGCGTTGGCAGGGCGAAAGGCTACACCTTC. The whole variable domain, remainder taken from reference TRBV29-1 and TRBJ1-2, is SAVISQKPSRDICQRGTSLTIQCQVDSQVTMMFWYRQQPGQSLTLIATANQGSEATYESGFVIDKFPISRPNLTFSTLTVSNMSPEDSSIYLCSVGRAKGYTFGSGTRLTVV.

This clonotype occurred many times. Since a much larger clone is just one base distant, this may be a read error. This chain connects TRBV20-1 to TRBJ2-1, with 8 positions matching TRBD1. This CDR3 is built from 14 residues. The germline gives CDR1 DFQATT, CDR2 SNEGSKA (reference sequence). Unmatched junction bases numbered 4, after V lost 3 bases and J lost 3 bases. The CDR3 loop is CSASRTGLYNEQFF. The CDR3 nucleotides are TGCAGTGCTAGCCGGACAGGGCTCTACAATGAGCAGTTCTTC.

This clonotype showed up just a few times. The chain recombines TRBV9 with TRBJ2-4; 12 bases align to TRBD2. Germline V lookup: CDR1 SGDLS, CDR2 YYNGEE. V lost 1 base and J lost 6; bases outside the gene matches: 8. The CDR3 totals 17 residues. The CDR3 nucleotides are TGTGCCAGCAGCGTATCGCCTAGCGGGGGGGACAGAAACATTCAGTACTTC. This sequence encodes CASSVSPSGGDRNIQYF.

Concerning this clonotype itself: A much larger clone differs by one base, so this may be a read error. The rearrangement links TRBV7-8 to TRBJ1-5; D call uncertain. Germline CDR1 and CDR2: SGHVS and FQNEAQ. Trimming took off 4 bases at V and 0 bases at J, with 4 bases between the two ends. The CDR3 length is 13 residues. In DNA, the CDR3 is TGTGCCAGCAGCTGCAATAGCAATCAGCCCCAGCATTTT. Protein sequence: CASSCNSNQPQHF.

This clonotype was seen many times. This CDR3 is CASSLVMASPQHF. CDR3 nucleotide sequence: TGTGCCAGCAGCTTAGTTATGGCGAGTCCCCAGCATTTT. V usage is TRBV7-2 and J usage is TRBJ1-5; D not certain. This CDR3 spans 13 amino acids. The germline CDR1 and CDR2 sequences are SGHTA and FQGNSA. Trimming took off 1 base at V and 10 bases at J, with 11 bases between the two ends.

This clonotype has ten or more counts. V and J are TRBV3-1 and TRBJ1-2; 9 bases align to TRBD1. With 1 base clipped from V and 7 bases from J, the junction kept 10 bases outside the gene matches. Germline CDR1 LGHDT, CDR2 YNNKEL (reference sequence). The CDR3 runs 16 residues. Here the CDR3 DNA reads TGTGCCAGCAGCCAAGGCGGAACAGGGGGCTTGTCTGGCTACACCTTC. It translates to CASSQGGTGGLSGYTF. The full variable domain, with the rest looked up from reference TRBV3-1 and TRBJ1-2, is DTAVSQTPKYLVTQMGNDKSIKCEQNLGHDTMYWYKQDSKKFLKIMFSYNNKELIINETVPNRFSPKSPDKAHLNLHINSLELGDSAVYFCASSQGGTGGLSGYTFGSGTRLTVV.

This clonotype was seen ten or more times. The gene calls are TRBV11-2 and TRBJ2-5; maybe TRBD2 (7 bases). Per germline, CDR1 SGHAT and CDR2 FQNNGV. Trimming pared 8 bases from V and 0 bases from J, leaving 19 bases between. The CDR3 covers 16 residues. DNA for the CDR3: TGTGCCAGCGGCGGGGGCCTGGGACGGCACCAAGAGACCCAGTACTTC. Protein sequence: CASGGGLGRHQETQYF.

This clonotype came up many times. The chain combines TRBV2 with TRBJ2-5, with D unclear. This CDR3 is 13 amino acids long. V lost 6 bases and J lost 5, with 13 bases in between. Per the germline V gene, CDR1 is SNHLY and CDR2 is FYNNEI. For the CDR3, the DNA is TGTGCCAGCAGCCCGAATTTGATGGAGACCCAGTACTTC. This sequence encodes CASSPNLMETQYF.

In this sample, this clonotype turned up many times. This sequence joins TRBV6-6 and TRBJ2-5; D may be TRBD2 (6 bases). The length of the CDR3 is 13 residues. In germline, CDR1 is MNHNY, CDR2 SVGAGI (reference sequence). The germline V and J ends were trimmed by 2 bases and 5 bases, with 9 bases remaining between them. CDR3 loop: CASSYMGLETQYF. The CDR3 DNA follows: TGTGCCAGCAGTTACATGGGACTTGAGACCCAGTACTTC.